This T cell receptor beta chain was captured by sequencing in a study of human T cells and chemical hapten exposure. On the study more broadly: Doses of diphenylcyclopropenone went to the patients' scalps weekly throughout the approximately 22-week study.

Stated time point: patch test 2, 6 weeks after DPC sensitization. Sample treatment: therapeutic diphenylcyclopropenone sensitization with weekly scalp DPC. This CDR3 contains 13 residues. Per germline, CDR1 MDHEN and CDR2 SYDVKM. V lost 8 bases to trimming and J lost 4 bases, with 14 bases between them. One entry per CDR3 protein, called by TCRdb with MiXCR from the RACE reads. The sample consists of tens of thousands of distinct CDR3 sequences, about 10% of them appearing once. Many counts were recorded for this clonotype. The V gene is TRBV28, the J gene TRBJ1-2; unclear D gene. The origin of this receptor is a woman aged 45 to 65 with alopecia areata. Some clones in this sample may be carry-over from other donors' samples. The source material was whole blood, sampled in connection with sensitization to the hapten diphenylcyclopropenone (DPC). The CDR3 DNA sequence: TGTGCCAGCCAAACCGGGCAGTCCTATGGCTACACCTTC. Residues: CASQTGQSYGYTF.